This record concerns one TCR beta chain sequence. Its antigen is unknown. The source of the sample is a study of T cells in Graves' hyperthyroidism and ophthalmopathy. Study-wide results and caveats: In blood, most of the thyroid clonotypes expanded above 0.001 were also present. By a 13 V-J model, ophthalmopathy was set apart from stable hyperthyroidism.

Template material for amplifying TCR beta CDR3 regions consisted of RNA transcripts. The HTBI primer set drove a first-round RT-PCR of the TCR CDR3. TCRdb re-derived calls from the multiplex PCR reads in MiXCR, one entry per CDR3 protein. Of fewer than 400,000 distinct CDR3 sequences in the sample, approximately 15% were seen once. Orbital computed tomography, thyroid ultrasound, serum thyroxine and TRAb, and clinical symptoms together informed the diagnoses. Preceding any ophthalmopathy symptoms, the blood sample dates from first hyperthyroidism diagnosis. The receptor was derived from a woman aged 18-29 years with Graves' hyperthyroidism that later progressed to Graves' ophthalmopathy. What was sequenced was blood.

CDR3 in DNA: TGTGCCAGCAGCCCCCGTGGACCCCTTAACGGCATGGACGAGCAGTACTTC. Its protein product is CASSPRGPLNGMDEQYF. The V gene is TRBV9, the J gene TRBJ2-7; no definite D call. Looked up from germline, CDR1 is SGDLS and CDR2 is YYNGEE. This CDR3 has 17 residues. The V end was cut by 4 bases, the J end by 5 bases, with 25 bases between.